One and the same sample provided the 21 T cell receptor beta chains below, sequenced in a study of T cell responses to AZD1222 COVID-19 vaccine. Method: immunoSEQ multiplex PCR; TCRdb's copy keeps in-frame clones and lacks some. The data hold 120,000 to 150,000 clones, with about nine tenths observed a single time. This sample comprised peripheral blood, obtained 28 days after the second AZD1222 dose. The receptors come from an adult who received the AZD1222 COVID-19 vaccine.

With regard to this clone: An end of the junction differs from the germline gene, which may be a read error. The genes are TRBV7-7 and TRBJ2-7, with 13 nucleotides matching TRBD2. CDR1 SSHAT and CDR2 FNYEAQ come from the germline V gene (reference sequence). This CDR3 region has 15 residues. CDR3 DNA: TGTGCTAGCAGCTTCGGACTAGCGGGAGACTACGAGCAGTACTTC. Translated, it gives CASSFGLAGDYEQYF.

The chain has TRBV6-1 and TRBJ1-6; no firm D call. V lost 2 bases to trimming and J lost 8 bases, with 13 bases between them. Per the germline V gene, CDR1 is MNHNS and CDR2 is SASEGT. The CDR3 is 15 residues long. This CDR3 reads CASSERTGRDSPLHF. The CDR3 DNA reads as TGTGCCAGCAGTGAACGGACGGGGAGGGATTCACCCCTCCACTTT.

The chain links TRBV4-2 to TRBJ2-1; D is possibly TRBD1 or TRBD2 (5 bases each). Trimming removed 5 bases at V and 8 bases at J, with 22 bases between. From germline, CDR1 is LGHNA and CDR2 YNFKEQ. The CDR3 is 16 residues long. The CDR3 DNA is TGTGCCAGCAGCTACGGGACCTCCTACTCGTTGGATGAGCAGTTCTTC. Its translation: CASSYGTSYSLDEQFF.

This CDR3 reads CAWVTEKETQYF. For the CDR3, the DNA is TGTGCCTGGGTAACGGAGAAAGAGACCCAGTACTTC. This sequence joins TRBV30 and TRBJ2-5, with D unclear. V dropped 5 bases and J dropped 3 bases, with 10 bases sitting between them. This CDR3 is built from 12 residues. In germline, CDR1 is GTSNPN, CDR2 SVGIG (reference sequence).

V usage is TRBV6-1 and J usage is TRBJ2-3; weak D call: TRBD2 (6 bases). This CDR3 contains 15 residues. Germline V gene sequence: CDR1 MNHNS, CDR2 SASEGT. V shed 0 bases and J shed 5 bases, with 12 bases lying between them. The CDR3 loop is CASSEALPGGDTQYF. The DNA of the CDR3 is TGTGCCAGCAGTGAAGCCCTACCCGGGGGAGATACGCAGTATTTT.

Here the CDR3 DNA reads TGTGCCAGCAGCCTGGACGGGACAGGCGTCTACTATGGCTACACCTTC. This sequence encodes CASSLDGTGVYYGYTF. V gene TRBV13 combines with J gene TRBJ1-2; 8 bases agree with TRBD1. CDR3 length equals 16 residues. Per the germline V gene, CDR1 is PRHDT and CDR2 is FYEKMQ (reference sequence). The J segment lost 3 bases and the V segment lost 5 bases, leaving 11 bases of the junction unmatched.

The genes are TRBV5-1 and TRBJ2-7; 10 bases match TRBD2. CDR1 and CDR2 from the germline V gene are SGHRS and YFSETQ. After removal of 5 bases from V and 3 bases from J, the junction contained 5 bases not matched to a gene. The CDR3 sequence is 14 residues long. The CDR3: CASRAAGGHYEQYF. The CDR3, as DNA: TGCGCCAGCAGAGCAGCGGGAGGGCACTACGAGCAGTACTTC. Full variable domain (outside the CDR3, taken from reference TRBV5-1 and TRBJ2-7): KAGVTQTPRYLIKTRGQQVTLSCSPISGHRSVSWYQQTPGQGLQFLFEYFSETQRNKGNFPGRFSGRQFSNSRSEMNVSTLELGDSALYLCASRAAGGHYEQYFGPGTRLTVT.

This clone was seen a single time. V is TRBV11-2 and J is TRBJ1-1, with 7 nucleotides matching TRBD1. The germline V gene encodes CDR1 SGHAT and CDR2 FQNNGV. V lost 1 base to trimming and J lost 8 bases; unmatched junction nucleotides: 4. CDR3 length equals 13 residues. The CDR3 coding sequence is TGTGCCAGCAGCTTAGGGGGACAGATGGAAGCTTTCTTT. Encoded protein: CASSLGGQMEAFF.

The CDR3 DNA reads TGCCCCACCCGCCGGGGGGGACTAGCGGGAGTGGCCGGGGCCAACGTCCTGACTTTC. Residues: CPTRRGGLAGVAGANVLTF. This rearrangement joins TRBV4-3 to TRBJ2-6, with 14 bases matching TRBD2. From germline, CDR1 is LGHNA and CDR2 YSLEER. CDR3 length: 19 residues.

Points on this clone: The same CDR3 arises from other DNA sequences in this sample as well. The CDR3 is CASRRDSYYEQYF. The CDR3 DNA reads as TGTGCCAGCAGACGGGACAGCTACTACGAGCAGTACTTC. J is TRBJ2-7 and V is TRBV27, with 7 bases aligning to TRBD1. CDR3 length equals 13 residues. J was trimmed by 3 bases and V by 6 bases; bases with no gene match: 5. Germline V gene sequence: CDR1 MNHEY, CDR2 SMNVEV (reference sequence).

This rearrangement joins TRBV7-2 to TRBJ2-1; no firm D call. The length of the CDR3 is 14 residues. Germline V gene data show CDR1 as SGHTA and CDR2 as FQGNSA. Trimming removed 4 bases at V and 8 bases at J, with 15 bases between. The DNA of the CDR3 is TGTGCCAGCAGCTCAACGTGGTTAGGGCATGAGCAGTTCTTC. Translation gives CASSSTWLGHEQFF.

The chain couples TRBV5-4 to TRBJ2-1, with no clear D. CDR3 length: 14 amino acids. CDR1 is SGHNT and CDR2 is YYREEE in the germline V gene (reference sequence). V dropped 1 base and J dropped 5 bases, with 10 bases sitting between them. The CDR3, as DNA: TGTGCCAGCAGCTTGAGAGGTGGCAACAATGAGCAGTTCTTC. It encodes CASSLRGGNNEQFF.

The rearrangement links TRBV3-1 (or the pseudogene TRBV3-2) to TRBJ1-4, with D perhaps TRBD1 (6 bases). The CDR3 length is 14 residues. The germline CDR1 and CDR2 sequences are LGHDT and YNNKEL (reference sequence). With 6 bases removed from V and 5 bases from J, the gap between germline ends came to 13 bases. DNA of the CDR3: TGTGCCAGCAGTGACCAGGGGATAAATGAAAAACTGTTTTTT. This gives the protein CASSDQGINEKLFF.

The rearrangement links TRBV11-2 to TRBJ2-4; D is unresolved. The CDR3 spans 14 residues. V was shortened by 5 bases and J by 0 bases, with 8 bases between the two germline ends. The germline CDR1 and CDR2 sequences are SGHAT and FQNNGV. In DNA, the CDR3 is TGTGCCAGCAGCCTCGCCCTAGCCAAAAACATTCAGTACTTC. This gives the protein CASSLALAKNIQYF.

J is TRBJ2-7 and V is TRBV6-1, with D perhaps matching TRBD2 (6 bases). Trimming stripped 1 base from V and 5 bases from J, with 18 bases between. Germline values: CDR1 MNHNS, CDR2 SASEGT. CDR3 length equals 16 residues. This CDR3 reads CASSEVGGGGTDEQYF. CDR3 nucleotides: TGTGCCAGCAGTGAAGTCGGTGGGGGAGGAACGGACGAGCAGTACTTC.

This clone appeared a single time. J is TRBJ1-5 and V is TRBV6-1; no firm D call. CDR1 and CDR2 from the germline V gene are MNHNS and SASEGT. This CDR3 has 14 residues. V lost 3 bases and J 2 bases, leaving 8 bases between the germline ends. CDR3 DNA: TGTGCCAGCAGTGAGCCCTGGGGCAATCAGCCCCAGCATTTT. Translated, it gives CASSEPWGNQPQHF.

In this sample, this clone turned up a few times. This sequence joins TRBV27 and TRBJ2-2, with D tentatively TRBD2 (6 bases). Trimming took 4 bases from V and 4 from J, leaving 10 bases between them. CDR3 length: 14 residues. Germline-derived CDR1 and CDR2 are MNHEY and SMNVEV (reference sequence). CDR3 in amino acids: CASSSTSRTGELFF. CDR3 sequence (DNA): TGTGCCAGCAGTTCGACTAGTCGCACCGGGGAGCTGTTTTTT.

V usage is TRBV7-9 and J usage is TRBJ2-7; 8 positions agree with TRBD1. The CDR3 is 15 amino acids. Germline CDR1 and CDR2: SEHNR and FQNEAQ (reference sequence). Trimming at V came to 1 base and at J to 5 bases, leaving 7 bases not matched to a gene. CDR3 coding DNA: TGTGCCAGCAGCTTAGTTCAGGGGGCAGGTAACGAGCAGTACTTC. Translation gives CASSLVQGAGNEQYF.

This clone was seen a few times. The chain carries TRBV2 and TRBJ2-5; maybe TRBD2 (6 bases). Germline lookup yields CDR1 SNHLY and CDR2 FYNNEI. Trimming removed 1 base from V and 7 bases from J, with 16 bases in between. This CDR3 region has 15 residues. The CDR3 protein is CASSEDGRLGATQYF. CDR3 bases: TGTGCCAGCAGTGAAGATGGGAGGCTAGGGGCGACCCAGTACTTC.

The chain uses TRBV19 and TRBJ2-2; 7 bases are shared with TRBD1. This CDR3 has 15 residues. Germline V gene lookup returns CDR1 LNHDA and CDR2 SQIVND (reference sequence). Losses at the gene ends were 4 bases for V and 4 bases for J; bases not matched to a gene: 6. As DNA, the CDR3 is TGTGCCAGTAGTACGCAGACAGGGATCACCGGGGAGCTGTTTTTT. It is translated as CASSTQTGITGELFF.

The sample holds one count of this clone. The rearrangement uses TRBV27 and TRBJ2-7, with 7 bases aligning to TRBD1. Per germline, CDR1 MNHEY and CDR2 SMNVEV (reference sequence). V was pared by 3 bases and J by 5 bases, with 7 bases of the junction left unmatched. The CDR3 is 14 amino acids. CDR3: CASSLVGGRNEQYF. As DNA, the CDR3 is TGTGCCAGCAGTTTGGTAGGGGGCCGAAACGAGCAGTACTTC.